This T cell receptor (beta chain) was retrieved from a study of cytotoxic CD8 clonotypes in ibrutinib-treated CLL. Overall study context: The subjects consisted of approximately ten relapsed/refractory and fewer than 16 treatment-naive individuals, with around 17 IGHV unmutated. Response sampling came at median 12 months of treatment, ranging about 6 to 36 months.

Clones were read by immunoSEQ multiplex PCR, and TCRdb kept only the in-frame ones, dropping some. The data show roughly 180,000 clones, with under 85% seen just once and 3.5% to 5.5% held by the top ten. This receptor was identified in a human donor with chronic lymphocytic leukemia. The source was PBMCs, collected after 24 months of ibrutinib treatment.

The CDR3 sequence: CASTVTGGSSHTEAFF. The DNA of the CDR3 is TGTGCCAGCACCGTGACAGGGGGCTCCTCGCACACTGAAGCTTTCTTT. The chain has TRBV7-2 and TRBJ1-1; 10 bases fit TRBD1. This CDR3 comprises 16 residues. CDR1 and CDR2 from the germline V gene are SGHTA and FQGNSA. Losses at the gene ends were 7 bases for V and 3 bases for J; bases not matched to a gene: 11.